The 25 T cell receptor beta chains below come from one sample, sequenced in a study of OX40 agonist ivuxolimab in advanced cancers. The repertoire was sequenced with immunoSEQ multiplex PCR; TCRdb's copy has only in-frame clones and lacks some. Among around 19,000 clones listed, around 79% were seen once. Sample: CD4+ or CD8+ T cells sorted from blood, taken in a trial of the OX40 agonist ivuxolimab. Receptor source: an adult with an advanced solid tumor such as melanoma, head and neck, liver or kidney cancer.

The rearrangement joins TRBV5-6 to TRBJ2-3; 7 nucleotides align to TRBD2. CDR1 SGHDT and CDR2 YYEEEE come from the germline V gene. This CDR3 comprises 16 residues. V was pared by 4 bases and J by 5 bases, with 13 bases of the junction left unmatched. CDR3 residues: CASSPGGLAAKDTQYF. The CDR3 DNA follows: TGTGCCAGCAGCCCCGGCGGGCTAGCGGCGAAAGATACGCAGTATTTT.

This chain links TRBV9 with TRBJ2-7, with D perhaps TRBD1 (6 bases). This CDR3 contains 14 residues. Germline assignment: CDR1 SGDLS and CDR2 YYNGEE. Trimming left V 0 bases short and J 1 base short, with 8 bases between. The CDR3 nucleotides read TGTGCCAGCAGCGTAGAAGGACAGTCCTACGAGCAGTACTTC. Its protein is CASSVEGQSYEQYF.

This clone showed up just a few times. V and J are TRBV9 and TRBJ2-2; D uncertain. Germline assignment: CDR1 SGDLS and CDR2 YYNGEE. The CDR3 totals 12 residues. V was clipped by 0 bases and J by 8 bases, with 5 bases between them. CDR3 residues: CASSVGGGELFF. The CDR3 nucleotides read TGTGCCAGCAGCGTAGGCGGAGGGGAGCTGTTTTTT.

The genes are TRBV7-2 and TRBJ2-1; D gene ambiguous. Germline CDR1 is SGHTA and CDR2 is FQGNSA. Trimming cost V 5 bases and J 0 bases, with 8 bases left between them. There are 14 residues in the CDR3. The CDR3 loop reads CASSPSSSYNEQFF. DNA for the CDR3: TGTGCCAGCAGCCCGAGTAGCTCCTACAATGAGCAGTTCTTC.

The genes are TRBV7-8 and TRBJ2-2; D gene ambiguous. CDR3 size: 15 residues. Per germline, CDR1 SGHVS and CDR2 FQNEAQ. V lost 0 bases to trimming and J lost 0 bases, with 5 bases between them. The chain's CDR3 is CASSLAPANTGELFF. CDR3 nucleotides: TGTGCCAGCAGCTTAGCGCCTGCGAACACCGGGGAGCTGTTTTTT.

The chain has TRBV28 and TRBJ1-5, with TRBD1 matching over 7 bases. The CDR3 spans 16 residues. Trimming cost V 3 bases and J 0 bases; bases outside gene matches: 5. Germline V gives CDR1 MDHEN, CDR2 SYDVKM. The CDR3 sequence is CASSFRDSLSNQPQHF. In DNA, the CDR3 is TGTGCCAGCAGTTTCCGGGACAGCCTTAGCAATCAGCCCCAGCATTTT.

V is TRBV28 and J is TRBJ1-6; D perhaps matches TRBD1 (5 bases). The germline gives CDR1 MDHEN, CDR2 SYDVKM. The CDR3 sequence is 16 residues long. The V end was cut by 0 bases, the J end by 5 bases, with 11 bases between. CDR3 nucleotide sequence: TGTGCCAGCAGTTTATGGCAGGGAAATAATAATTCACCCCTCCACTTT. Translating gives CASSLWQGNNNSPLHF.

Many counts were recorded for this clone. CDR3 nucleotide sequence: TGTGCCAGCAGTTTATGGCAGGGTAATCAGCCCCAGCATTTT. Translating it yields CASSLWQGNQPQHF. V usage is TRBV27 and J usage is TRBJ1-5, with D possibly being TRBD1 (5 bases). The germline CDR1 and CDR2 sequences are MNHEY and SMNVEV (reference sequence). V dropped 1 base and J dropped 4 bases, with 8 bases sitting between them. The CDR3 sequence is 14 residues long.

The gene calls are TRBV11-1 and TRBJ2-1; D is unresolved. Germline lookup yields CDR1 SGHAT and CDR2 FQDESV (reference sequence). With 2 bases removed from V and 2 bases from J, the gap between germline ends came to 4 bases. The CDR3 contains 13 residues. This CDR3 is CASSLSTYNEQFF. DNA of the CDR3: TGTGCCAGCAGCTTATCCACCTACAATGAGCAGTTCTTC. Supplemented by reference TRBV11-1 and TRBJ2-1, the full variable domain reads EAEVAQSPRYKITEKSQAVAFWCDPISGHATLYWYRQILGQGPELLVQFQDESVVDDSQLPKDRFSAERLKGVDSTLKIQPAELGDSAMYLCASSLSTYNEQFFGPGTRLTVL.

The CDR3 sequence: CASSFQTGGFGETQYF. The CDR3 bases are TGTGCCAGCAGTTTCCAAACAGGGGGGTTCGGGGAGACCCAGTACTTC. The chain carries TRBV28 and TRBJ2-5, with TRBD1 matching 8 bases. The CDR3 sequence is 16 residues long. The J segment lost 5 bases and the V segment lost 3 bases, leaving 11 bases of the junction unmatched. Germline V gene sequence: CDR1 MDHEN, CDR2 SYDVKM.

The chain couples TRBV7-9 to TRBJ1-1, with a weak D call TRBD1 (6 bases). Germline-derived CDR1 and CDR2 are SEHNR and FQNEAQ (reference sequence). This CDR3 has 13 residues. The V and J ends lost 0 bases and 6 bases respectively, with 8 bases between them. The CDR3 region has the DNA TGTGCCAGCAGCTTAGCAGGGGGGGCTGAAGCTTTCTTT. Its translation is CASSLAGGAEAFF.

This chain uses TRBV6-1 with TRBJ2-7, with 8 bases matching TRBD2. In germline, CDR1 is MNHNS, CDR2 SASEGT. After removal of 8 bases from V and 0 bases from J, the junction contained 3 bases not matched to a gene. The CDR3 totals 13 residues. The CDR3 region is CASQAGVSYEQYF. The CDR3 DNA reads TGTGCCAGCCAAGCGGGGGTCTCCTACGAGCAGTACTTC.

This chain uses TRBV19 with TRBJ1-6; possibly TRBD1 for D (6 bases). The ends were cut back, 5 bases at V and 10 bases at J, with 12 bases in the middle. Germline loops: CDR1 LNHDA, CDR2 SQIVND (reference sequence). The CDR3 runs to 13 residues. The DNA for the CDR3 is TGTGCCAGTAGTCTCCAGGGGAGATCACCCCTCCACTTT. It specifies CASSLQGRSPLHF. Using reference TRBV19 and TRBJ1-6 for the parts outside the CDR3, the full variable domain is DGGITQSPKYLFRKEGQNVTLSCEQNLNHDAMYWYRQDPGQGLRLIYYSQIVNDFQKGDIAEGYSVSREKKESFPLTVTSAQKNPTAFYLCASSLQGRSPLHFGNGTRLTVT.

The chain couples TRBV7-9 to TRBJ2-5, with D possibly TRBD1 on 6 matching bases. The CDR3 has 15 amino acids. Germline CDR1 reads SEHNR; CDR2 reads FQNEAQ (reference sequence). Trimming took 0 bases from V and 5 from J, leaving 13 bases between them. The chain's CDR3 is CASSLADSLEETQYF. The CDR3 DNA follows: TGTGCCAGCAGCTTAGCGGACAGTCTGGAGGAGACCCAGTACTTC.

This clone was observed once. The J gene is TRBJ1-5, the V gene TRBV19; 11 bases match TRBD1. Trimming cost V 3 bases and J 6 bases; bases outside gene matches: 4. The CDR3 totals 15 residues. Germline V CDR1 and CDR2: LNHDA, SQIVND (reference sequence). CDR3 DNA sequence: TGTGCCAGTAGTATCACGGGGACAGGGGGTCAGCCCCAGCATTTT. As protein: CASSITGTGGQPQHF.

This chain connects TRBV4-1 to TRBJ1-6; D perhaps matches TRBD1 (6 bases). The germline gives CDR1 MGHRA, CDR2 YSYEKL. Trimming shortened V by 4 bases and J by 8 bases, and 6 bases separated the two germline ends. The CDR3 is 12 residues long. CDR3 DNA sequence: TGCGCCAGCAGCCCAGGGGATTCACCCCTCCACTTT. Amino acids: CASSPGDSPLHF.

This chain uses TRBV27 with TRBJ2-6; the D is unclear. Germline lookup yields CDR1 MNHEY and CDR2 SMNVEV (reference sequence). The CDR3 runs to 18 residues. The V gene lost 7 bases and the J gene lost 0 bases, with 19 bases spanning the gap. CDR3 sequence reads: CASKGTALWGSGANVLTF. The CDR3 nucleotides read TGTGCCAGCAAGGGAACAGCACTTTGGGGCTCTGGGGCCAACGTCCTGACTTTC.

The V and J genes are TRBV7-9 and TRBJ1-6, with 10 bases identical to TRBD1. CDR1 is SEHNR and CDR2 is FQNEAQ in the germline V gene (reference sequence). V shed 4 bases, J shed 8 bases, and the junction held 8 bases outside the gene matches. CDR3 length: 16 amino acids. Here the CDR3 DNA reads TGTGCCAGCAGCTCCATACGACAGGGGGCATATTCACCCCTCCACTTT. Translation gives CASSSIRQGAYSPLHF.

This CDR3 reads CASSWDSSYNSPLHF. DNA of the CDR3: TGTGCCAGCAGTTGGGACAGCTCCTATAATTCACCCCTCCACTTT. The rearrangement links TRBV27 to TRBJ1-6, with 7 bases lining up with TRBD1. The ends lost 4 bases at V and 0 bases at J; junction bases unmatched: 0. The germline CDR1 and CDR2 sequences are MNHEY and SMNVEV (reference sequence). This CDR3 has 15 amino acids.

This clone was recorded a few times. This chain uses TRBV6-5 with TRBJ1-3; D gene unclear. The CDR3 loop spans 15 amino acids. Germline V gives CDR1 MNHEY, CDR2 SVGAGI. V was cut by 6 bases and J by 5 bases, with 17 bases left in between. The CDR3 sequence: CASSPRTEWRNTIYF. CDR3 bases: TGTGCCAGCAGCCCTAGAACGGAGTGGAGAAACACCATATATTTT.

CDR3 DNA sequence: TGTGCCAGCAGTGATACGAGGACGGTGAACACTGAAGCTTTCTTT. It translates to CASSDTRTVNTEAFF. The rearrangement links TRBV2 to TRBJ1-1; D gene uncertain. This CDR3 contains 15 residues. Trimming removed 3 bases from V and 0 bases from J, with 11 bases in between. Per the germline V gene, CDR1 is SNHLY and CDR2 is FYNNEI.

The rearrangement uses TRBV19 and TRBJ1-2; D possibly corresponds to TRBD1 (5 bases). CDR1 is LNHDA, CDR2 SQIVND, per germline (reference sequence). The CDR3 is 13 residues long. Between the trimmed V and J ends, which lost 5 bases and 4 bases, there was a span of 11 bases. The CDR3 bases are TGTGCCAGTAGTGGATGGACACCCTATGGCTACACCTTC. Its translation: CASSGWTPYGYTF.

This chain joins TRBV4-2 and TRBJ2-7; D is possibly TRBD2 (6 bases). Trimming stripped 4 bases from V and 1 base from J, with 14 bases between. The CDR3 sequence is 15 residues long. In germline, CDR1 is LGHNA, CDR2 YNFKEQ. The CDR3 loop is CASSLQPAGSYEQYF. The DNA of the CDR3 is TGTGCCAGCAGCCTCCAGCCGGCGGGATCCTACGAGCAGTACTTC.

J is TRBJ2-1 and V is TRBV5-1, with 7 bases aligning to TRBD2. This CDR3 is built from 15 residues. From germline, CDR1 is SGHRS and CDR2 YFSETQ. V dropped 0 bases and J dropped 5; count of bases not matched to a gene: 5. As DNA, the CDR3 is TGCGCCAGCAGCTTGGTCCCGCGGGAGAACAATGAGCAGTTCTTC. Protein product: CASSLVPRENNEQFF. Together with reference TRBV5-1 and TRBJ2-1, the CDR3 gives the full variable domain: KAGVTQTPRYLIKTRGQQVTLSCSPISGHRSVSWYQQTPGQGLQFLFEYFSETQRNKGNFPGRFSGRQFSNSRSEMNVSTLELGDSALYLCASSLVPRENNEQFFGPGTRLTVL.

This clone was seen a single time. The CDR3 loop reads CASTGGGAYEQYF. CDR3 nucleotide sequence: TGTGCCAGCACGGGCGGGGGGGCCTACGAGCAGTACTTC. The J gene is TRBJ2-7, the V gene TRBV2; 9 positions agree with TRBD2. Looked up from germline, CDR1 is SNHLY and CDR2 is FYNNEI. This CDR3 region has 13 residues. The trim removed 7 bases at V and 2 bases at J, leaving 3 bases unmatched. Filled out from reference TRBV2 and TRBJ2-7, the complete variable domain reads EPEVTQTPSHQVTQMGQEVILRCVPISNHLYFYWYRQILGQKVEFLVSFYNNEISEKSEIFDDQFSVERPDGSNFTLKIRSTKLEDSAMYFCASTGGGAYEQYFGPGTRLTVT.